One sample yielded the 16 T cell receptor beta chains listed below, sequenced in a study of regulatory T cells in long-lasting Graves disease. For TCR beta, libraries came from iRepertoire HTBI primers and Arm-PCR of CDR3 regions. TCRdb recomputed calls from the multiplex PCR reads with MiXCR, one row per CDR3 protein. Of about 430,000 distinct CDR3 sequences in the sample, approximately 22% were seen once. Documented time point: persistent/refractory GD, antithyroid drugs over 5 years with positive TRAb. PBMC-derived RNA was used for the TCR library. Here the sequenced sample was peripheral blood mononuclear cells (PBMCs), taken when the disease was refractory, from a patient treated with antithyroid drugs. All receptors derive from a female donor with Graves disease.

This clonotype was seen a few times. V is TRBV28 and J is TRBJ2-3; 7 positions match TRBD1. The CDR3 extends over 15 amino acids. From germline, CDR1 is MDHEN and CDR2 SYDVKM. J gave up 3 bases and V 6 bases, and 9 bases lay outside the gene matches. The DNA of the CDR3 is TGTGCCAGCAGCCCAGACAGGGCGGAGACAGATACGCAGTATTTT. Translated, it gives CASSPDRAETDTQYF. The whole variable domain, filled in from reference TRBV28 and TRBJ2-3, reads DVKVTQSSRYLVKRTGEKVFLECVQDMDHENMFWYRQDPGLGLRLIYFSYDVKMKEKGDIPEGYSVSREKKERFSLILESASTNQTSMYLCASSPDRAETDTQYFGPGTRLTVL.

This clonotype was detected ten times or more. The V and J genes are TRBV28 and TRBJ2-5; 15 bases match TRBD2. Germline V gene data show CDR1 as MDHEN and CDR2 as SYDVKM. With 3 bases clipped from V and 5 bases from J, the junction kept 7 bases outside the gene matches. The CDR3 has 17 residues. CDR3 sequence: CASSFVGLAGGPETQYF. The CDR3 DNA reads TGTGCCAGCAGTTTCGTAGGACTAGCGGGAGGGCCGGAGACCCAGTACTTC. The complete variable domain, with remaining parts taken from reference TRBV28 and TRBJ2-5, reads DVKVTQSSRYLVKRTGEKVFLECVQDMDHENMFWYRQDPGLGLRLIYFSYDVKMKEKGDIPEGYSVSREKKERFSLILESASTNQTSMYLCASSFVGLAGGPETQYFGPGTRLLVL.

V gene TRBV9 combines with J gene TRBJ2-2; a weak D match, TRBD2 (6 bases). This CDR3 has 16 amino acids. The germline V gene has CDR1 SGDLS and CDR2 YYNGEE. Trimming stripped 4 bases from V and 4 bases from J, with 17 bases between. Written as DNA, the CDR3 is TGTGCCAGCAGCCTCCACTTCAAGGAGGGCACCGGGGAGCTGTTTTTT. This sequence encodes CASSLHFKEGTGELFF.

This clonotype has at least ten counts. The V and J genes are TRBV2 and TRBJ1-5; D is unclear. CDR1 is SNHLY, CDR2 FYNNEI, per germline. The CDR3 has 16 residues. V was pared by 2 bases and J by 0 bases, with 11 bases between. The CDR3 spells CASSERTSYSNQPQHF. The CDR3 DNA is TGTGCCAGCAGTGAAAGGACGTCGTATAGCAATCAGCCCCAGCATTTT.

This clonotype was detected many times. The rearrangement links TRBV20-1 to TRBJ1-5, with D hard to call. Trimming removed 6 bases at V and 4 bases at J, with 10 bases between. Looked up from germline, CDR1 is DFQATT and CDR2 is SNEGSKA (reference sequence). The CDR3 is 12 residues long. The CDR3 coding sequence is TGCAGTGCCGCGGACGGAAATCAGCCCCAGCATTTT. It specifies CSAADGNQPQHF.

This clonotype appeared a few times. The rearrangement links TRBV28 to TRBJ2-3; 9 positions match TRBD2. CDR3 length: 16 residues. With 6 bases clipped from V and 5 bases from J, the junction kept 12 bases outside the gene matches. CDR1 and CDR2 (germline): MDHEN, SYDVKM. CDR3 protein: CASRSSSGDAIDTQYF. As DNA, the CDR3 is TGTGCCAGCAGATCCTCTAGCGGGGATGCAATAGATACGCAGTATTTT.

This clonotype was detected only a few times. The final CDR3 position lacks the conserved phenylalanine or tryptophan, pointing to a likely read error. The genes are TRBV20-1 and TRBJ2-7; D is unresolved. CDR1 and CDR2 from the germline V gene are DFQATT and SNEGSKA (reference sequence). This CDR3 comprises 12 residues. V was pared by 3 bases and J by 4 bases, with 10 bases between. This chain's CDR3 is CSARPTTYEQYL. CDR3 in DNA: TGCAGTGCTAGGCCCACCACTTACGAGCAGTACCTC.

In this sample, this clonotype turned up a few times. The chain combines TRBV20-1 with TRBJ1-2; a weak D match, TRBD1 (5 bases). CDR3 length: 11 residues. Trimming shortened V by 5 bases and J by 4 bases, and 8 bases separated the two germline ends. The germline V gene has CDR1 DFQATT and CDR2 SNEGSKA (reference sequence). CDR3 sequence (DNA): TGCAGTGCTCTTGACAGCTATGGCTACACCTTC. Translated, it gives CSALDSYGYTF.

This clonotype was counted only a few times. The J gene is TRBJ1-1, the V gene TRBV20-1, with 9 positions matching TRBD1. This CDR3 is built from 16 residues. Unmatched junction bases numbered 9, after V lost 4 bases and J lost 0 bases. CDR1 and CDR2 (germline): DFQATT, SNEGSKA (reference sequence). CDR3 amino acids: CSAKQGTGIMNTEAFF. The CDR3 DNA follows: TGCAGTGCTAAGCAGGGGACAGGGATTATGAACACTGAAGCTTTCTTT.

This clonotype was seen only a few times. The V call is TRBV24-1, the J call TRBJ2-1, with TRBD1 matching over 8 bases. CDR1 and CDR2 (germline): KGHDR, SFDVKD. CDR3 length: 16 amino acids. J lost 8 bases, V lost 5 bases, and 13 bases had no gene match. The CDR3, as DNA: TGTGCCACCAGTGCCCCGACAGGGGCGACGACATATGAGCAGTTCTTC. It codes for CATSAPTGATTYEQFF.

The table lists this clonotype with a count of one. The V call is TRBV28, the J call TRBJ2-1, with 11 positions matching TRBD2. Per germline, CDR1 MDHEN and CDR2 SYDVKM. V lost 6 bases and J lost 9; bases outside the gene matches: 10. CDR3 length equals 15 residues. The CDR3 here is CASSPTSGSLREQFF. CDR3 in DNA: TGTGCCAGCAGCCCTACTAGCGGGAGTTTACGTGAGCAGTTCTTC. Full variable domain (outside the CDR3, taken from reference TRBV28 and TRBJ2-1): DVKVTQSSRYLVKRTGEKVFLECVQDMDHENMFWYRQDPGLGLRLIYFSYDVKMKEKGDIPEGYSVSREKKERFSLILESASTNQTSMYLCASSPTSGSLREQFFGPGTRLTVL.

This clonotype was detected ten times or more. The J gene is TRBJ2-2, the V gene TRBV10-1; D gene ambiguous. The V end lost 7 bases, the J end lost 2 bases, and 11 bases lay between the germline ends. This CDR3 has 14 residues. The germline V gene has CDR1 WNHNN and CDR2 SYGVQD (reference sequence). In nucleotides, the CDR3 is TGCGCCAGCAAAGAACAATTCAACACCGGGGAGCTGTTTTTT. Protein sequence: CASKEQFNTGELFF.

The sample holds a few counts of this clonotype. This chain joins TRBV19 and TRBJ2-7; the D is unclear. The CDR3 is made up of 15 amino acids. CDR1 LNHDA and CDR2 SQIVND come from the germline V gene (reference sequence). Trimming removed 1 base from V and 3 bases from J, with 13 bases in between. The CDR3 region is CASSIASGQYYEQYF. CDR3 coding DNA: TGTGCCAGTAGTATAGCCTCTGGGCAGTACTACGAGCAGTACTTC.

The CDR3 loop reads CASSWMGLAGANEQFF. CDR3 DNA sequence: TGCGCCAGCAGCTGGATGGGACTAGCGGGAGCCAATGAGCAGTTCTTC. The V call is TRBV5-1, the J call TRBJ2-1; TRBD2 agrees at 14 bases. CDR3 size: 16 residues. Germline V gives CDR1 SGHRS, CDR2 YFSETQ. V was clipped by 3 bases and J by 6 bases; unmatched bases: 5.

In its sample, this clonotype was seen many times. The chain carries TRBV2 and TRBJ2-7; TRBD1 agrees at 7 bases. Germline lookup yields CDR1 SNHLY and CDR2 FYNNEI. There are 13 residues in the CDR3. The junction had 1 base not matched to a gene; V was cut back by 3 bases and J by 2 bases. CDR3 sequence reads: CASSEGTAYEQYF. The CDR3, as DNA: TGTGCCAGCAGTGAGGGGACAGCCTACGAGCAGTACTTC. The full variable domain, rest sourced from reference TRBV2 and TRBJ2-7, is EPEVTQTPSHQVTQMGQEVILRCVPISNHLYFYWYRQILGQKVEFLVSFYNNEISEKSEIFDDQFSVERPDGSNFTLKIRSTKLEDSAMYFCASSEGTAYEQYFGPGTRLTVT.

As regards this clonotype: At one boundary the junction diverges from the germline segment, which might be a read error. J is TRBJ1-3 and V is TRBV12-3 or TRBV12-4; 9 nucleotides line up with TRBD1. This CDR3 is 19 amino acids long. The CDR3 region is CASSFDRFRGQGPGNAIYF. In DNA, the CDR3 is TGTGCCAGCAGTTTCGATAGGTTCAGGGGACAGGGCCCTGGAAACGCCATATATTTT.